This T cell receptor (beta chain) was retrieved from a study of blood T cells in healthy people across ages. The authors ran a second PCR of 7 to 11 cycles using a sample-barcoded 5' primer and a J-beta primer mix. Per sample, CDR3-containing paired-end reads numbered at least 2.5 million. TCRdb re-analysed the 5' RACE reads in MiXCR, keeping a single row per CDR3 protein. The profile shows around 500,000 distinct CDR3 sequences, 45% to 55% of them singletons. The sample holds a few counts of this clonotype. Its antigen is as yet unknown. This CDR3 contains 16 residues. Germline V gene lookup returns CDR1 SGHTA and CDR2 FQGNSA. With V trimmed by 5 bases and J by 3 bases, 10 bases remained unmatched. Study-wide points: Both naive CD4+ cell counts and diversity were greater in long-lived donors than in aged donors. Unsorted PBMCs ruled out conclusive naive versus antigen-experienced comparison.

Sequencing was carried out using blood. The V call is TRBV7-2, the J call TRBJ2-3; 8 bases agree with TRBD1. This clonotype was sampled from a man older than 75 in good health. CDR3 DNA: TGTGCCAGCAGCGCAAGCCCTCAGGGGGCGACAGATACGCAGTATTTT. This codes for CASSASPQGATDTQYF.